The clone carrying this T cell receptor (beta chain) was observed a few times. Its target is not known. The entire patient cohort was treatment-naive prior to thyroid surgery. The data originate from a study of metastatic and nonmetastatic thyroid tumors. Study-level information: Malignant thyroid and benign thyroid patients provided blood and tumor or nodule tissue whose repertoires were compared.

Original data processing: Construction of a distant-metastasis classifier for papillary thyroid cancer relied on CDR3 differences across clinicopathological groups. TCRdb re-called clones via MiXCR from the PCR reads. The V and J calls and clone size come from TCRdb's table, not from the authors' own analysis. The sample has tens of thousands of clones; about a sixth are singletons. Study results and caveats: TCR beta diversity was reportedly significantly higher in malignant thyroid tumors than benign nodules, in blood and tumor.

The sample comprised tumor tissue. The origin of this receptor is a female donor with papillary thyroid cancer or a benign thyroid nodule (not recorded which). Some clones in this sample may be carry-over from other donors' samples.

The CDR3 DNA is TGTGCCACCGCTTTGGGTACAGATACGCAGTATTTT. Translated, it gives CATALGTDTQYF. This chain joins TRBV19 and TRBJ2-3; no firm D call. This CDR3 comprises 12 residues. Trimming left V 10 bases short and J 3 bases short, with 11 bases between. Germline V gene sequence: CDR1 LNHDA, CDR2 SQIVND (reference sequence).